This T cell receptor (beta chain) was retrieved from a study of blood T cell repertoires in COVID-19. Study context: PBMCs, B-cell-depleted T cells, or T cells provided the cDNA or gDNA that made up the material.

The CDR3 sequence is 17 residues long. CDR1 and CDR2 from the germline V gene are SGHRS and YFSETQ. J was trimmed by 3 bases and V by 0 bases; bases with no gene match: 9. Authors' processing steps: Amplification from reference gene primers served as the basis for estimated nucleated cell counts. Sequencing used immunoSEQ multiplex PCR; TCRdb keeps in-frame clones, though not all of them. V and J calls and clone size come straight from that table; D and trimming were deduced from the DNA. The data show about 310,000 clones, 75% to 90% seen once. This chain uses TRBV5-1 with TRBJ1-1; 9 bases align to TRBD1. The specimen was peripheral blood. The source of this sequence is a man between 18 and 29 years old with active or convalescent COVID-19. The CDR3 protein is CASSLVWGQGIYTEAFF. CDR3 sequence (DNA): TGCGCCAGCAGCTTGGTTTGGGGACAGGGTATTTACACTGAAGCTTTCTTT.